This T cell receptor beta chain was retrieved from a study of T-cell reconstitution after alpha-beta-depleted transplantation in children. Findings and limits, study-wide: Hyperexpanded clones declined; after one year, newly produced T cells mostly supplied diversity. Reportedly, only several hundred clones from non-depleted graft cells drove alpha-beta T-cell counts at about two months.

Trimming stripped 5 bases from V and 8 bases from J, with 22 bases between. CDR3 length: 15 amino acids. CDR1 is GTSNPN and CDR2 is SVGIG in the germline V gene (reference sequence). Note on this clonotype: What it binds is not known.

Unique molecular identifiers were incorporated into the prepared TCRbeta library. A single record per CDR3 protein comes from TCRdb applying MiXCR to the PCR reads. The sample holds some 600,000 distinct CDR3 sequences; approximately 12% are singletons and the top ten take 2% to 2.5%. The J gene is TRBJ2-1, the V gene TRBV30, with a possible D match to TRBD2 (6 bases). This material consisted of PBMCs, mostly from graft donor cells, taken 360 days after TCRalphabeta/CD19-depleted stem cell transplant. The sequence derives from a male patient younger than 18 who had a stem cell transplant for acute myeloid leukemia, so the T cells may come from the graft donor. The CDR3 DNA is TGTGCCTGGGGAACTCTCCCGGGGGTCGGATATGAGCAGTTCTTC. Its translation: CAWGTLPGVGYEQFF.